Reported below is one T cell receptor beta chain. The antigen is unknown. These data originate in a study of regulatory T cells in long-lasting Graves disease. Points from the study as a whole: Exclusively peripheral blood, rather than thyroid tissue, was studied.

The CDR3 is 11 residues long. Per germline, CDR1 MNHNS and CDR2 SASEGT. V was clipped by 8 bases and J by 7 bases, with 11 bases between them. This sample's time point: newly diagnosed GD, antithyroid drugs for less than 3 months. RNA isolated from PBMCs was used to make the TCR library. Researchers made TCR beta libraries by using iRepertoire HTBI primers and running Arm-PCR on CDR3 regions. TCRdb re-called the multiplex PCR reads through MiXCR, storing one row per CDR3 protein. The sample records roughly 610,000 distinct CDR3 sequences, approximately 15% being singletons. The data also belong to a second study, concerning T cells in Graves' hyperthyroidism and ophthalmopathy. Per that study: Uncontrolled infection, other autoimmune disease, pregnancy or lactation barred patients from enrollment. Blood also contained most expanded thyroid clonotypes above 0.001.

This sequence originates from a young woman with Graves disease. V gene TRBV6-1 combines with J gene TRBJ2-5; D call uncertain. Source: peripheral blood mononuclear cells (PBMCs), taken at new diagnosis, from a patient treated with antithyroid drugs. CDR3 region: CASYPLGTQYF. The CDR3 DNA is TGTGCCAGCTACCCGCTGGGGACCCAGTACTTC.